This T cell receptor (beta chain) came from a study of T cell repertoires in cytomegalovirus infection. TCRdb ran MiXCR on the reads and lists one entry per CDR3 protein. The table lists some 150,000 distinct CDR3 sequences, around a quarter of them singletons. CDR1 LNHNV and CDR2 YYDKDF come from the germline V gene (reference sequence). The CDR3 has 13 amino acids. Trimming left V 5 bases short and J 1 base short, with 8 bases between. This TCR was sampled from a human donor in good health (CMV status not recorded). Some clones in this sample may be carry-over from other donors' samples. The chain has TRBV15 and TRBJ1-1; D ambiguous. Sample: PBMCs. The CDR3 DNA reads TGTGCCACCAGCTTGAGGAGGAACACTGAAGCTTTCTTT. It translates to CATSLRRNTEAFF.